The following is a T cell receptor beta chain sequence with its context. Its specificity is not known. The data belong to a study of CXCR3-negative and CXCR3-positive naive CD8 T cells. Study observations and caveats: Fresh PBMCs served for most assays, and CXCR3 expression fell partially after cryopreservation. Hydrophobicity of TRB CDR3s was greater in CXCR3-positive naive cells than in CXCR3-negative naive cells.

UMI-labeled 5' RACE TRB cDNA libraries were prepared from the cells. Using the 5' RACE reads, TCRdb records one entry per CDR3 protein without DNA. The sample holds over 100,000 distinct CDR3 sequences. The sequence was obtained from a human donor in good health. Some clones in this sample may be carry-over from other donors' samples. The sample comprised naive CXCR3- CD8+ T cells from blood. Subset given: CD45RO-CCR7+CD27+CD95- naive CD8+ T cells lacking CXCR3 (TNR3-).

The CDR3 sequence is CASIALSVVGNNEQFF. The rearrangement uses TRBV6-2 or TRBV6-3 and TRBJ2-1. This CDR3 contains 16 residues. Germline loops: CDR1 MNHEY, CDR2 SVGEGT.